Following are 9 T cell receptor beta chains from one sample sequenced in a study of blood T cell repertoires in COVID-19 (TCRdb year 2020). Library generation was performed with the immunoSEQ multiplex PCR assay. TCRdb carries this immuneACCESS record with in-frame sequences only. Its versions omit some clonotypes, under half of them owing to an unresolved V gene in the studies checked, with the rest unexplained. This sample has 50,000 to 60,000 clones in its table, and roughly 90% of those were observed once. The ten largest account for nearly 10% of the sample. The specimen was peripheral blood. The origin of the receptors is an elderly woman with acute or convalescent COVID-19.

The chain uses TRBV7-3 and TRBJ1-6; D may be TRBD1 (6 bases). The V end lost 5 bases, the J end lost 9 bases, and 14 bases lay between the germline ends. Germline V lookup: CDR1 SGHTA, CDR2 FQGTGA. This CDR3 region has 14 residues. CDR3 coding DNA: TGTGCCAGCAGCATCCAGGGGTACGGTTCACCCCTCCACTTT. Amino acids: CASSIQGYGSPLHF.

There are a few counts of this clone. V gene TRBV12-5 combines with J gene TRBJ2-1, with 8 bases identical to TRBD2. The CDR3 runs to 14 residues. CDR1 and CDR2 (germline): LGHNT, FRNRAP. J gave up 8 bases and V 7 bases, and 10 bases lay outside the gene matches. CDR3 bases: TGTGCTAGTGCCTTGAGGACTAGCTGGCATGAGCAGTTCTTC. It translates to CASALRTSWHEQFF.

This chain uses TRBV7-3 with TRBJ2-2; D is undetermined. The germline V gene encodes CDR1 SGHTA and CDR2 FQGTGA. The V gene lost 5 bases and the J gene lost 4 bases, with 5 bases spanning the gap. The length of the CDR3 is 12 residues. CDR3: CASSPSTGELFF. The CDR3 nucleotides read TGTGCCAGCAGCCCGTCCACCGGGGAGCTGTTTTTT. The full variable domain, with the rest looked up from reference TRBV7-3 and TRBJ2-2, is GAGVSQTPSNKVTEKGKYVELRCDPISGHTALYWYRQSLGQGPEFLIYFQGTGAADDSGLPNDRFFAVRPEGSVSTLKIQRTERGDSAVYLCASSPSTGELFFGEGSRLTVL.

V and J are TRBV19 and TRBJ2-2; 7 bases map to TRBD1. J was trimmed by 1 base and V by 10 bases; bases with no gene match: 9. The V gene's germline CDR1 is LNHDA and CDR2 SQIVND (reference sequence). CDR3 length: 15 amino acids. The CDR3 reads CATTPRTGNTGELFF. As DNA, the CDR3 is TGTGCCACTACACCCCGGACAGGGAACACCGGGGAGCTGTTTTTT.

The CDR3 DNA is TGCGCCAGCAGGAGTAAAGGGGGATTACCCCTCCACTTT. This codes for CASRSKGGLPLHF. The chain combines TRBV10-1 with TRBJ1-6; a weak D match, TRBD1 (6 bases). Germline CDR1 WNHNN, CDR2 SYGVQD (reference sequence). The CDR3 length is 13 residues. Trimming shortened V by 6 bases and J by 12 bases, and 15 bases separated the two germline ends.

CDR3 coding DNA: TGTGCCACCAGTTCAGGGGAACTGATTGAGGGCTACACCTTC. Its translation: CATSSGELIEGYTF. The rearrangement uses TRBV24-1 and TRBJ1-2, with D maybe TRBD1 (6 bases). The CDR3 spans 14 residues. Trimming took 6 bases from V and 8 from J, leaving 18 bases between them. Germline lookup yields CDR1 KGHDR and CDR2 SFDVKD.

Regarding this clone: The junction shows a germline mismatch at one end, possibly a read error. CDR3 sequence: CASSIALAGGVDTQYF. For the CDR3, the DNA is TGTGCCAGTAGCATAGCTTTAGCGGGAGGGGTAGATACGCAGTATTTT. This chain joins TRBV19 and TRBJ2-3; 11 nucleotides match TRBD2. The CDR3 is 16 amino acids. CDR1 LNHDA and CDR2 SQIVND come from the germline V gene (reference sequence).

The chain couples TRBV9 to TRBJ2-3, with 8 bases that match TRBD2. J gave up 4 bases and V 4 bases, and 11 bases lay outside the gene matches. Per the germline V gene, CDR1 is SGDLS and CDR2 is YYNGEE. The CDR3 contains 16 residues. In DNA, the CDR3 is TGTGCCAGCAGCTCAATAGCGGGAACACTCTCAGATACGCAGTATTTT. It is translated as CASSSIAGTLSDTQYF.

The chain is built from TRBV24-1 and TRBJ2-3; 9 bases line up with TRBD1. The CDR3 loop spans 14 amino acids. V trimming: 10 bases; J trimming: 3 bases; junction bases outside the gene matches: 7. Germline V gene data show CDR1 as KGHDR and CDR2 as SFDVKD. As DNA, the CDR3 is TGTGCCACAGCACCGGGACAGGGTACAGATACGCAGTATTTT. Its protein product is CATAPGQGTDTQYF.